This T cell receptor (beta chain) was recovered during a study of T cell responses to AZD1222 COVID-19 vaccine. The length of the CDR3 is 19 residues. After removal of 5 bases from V and 0 bases from J, the junction contained 13 bases not matched to a gene. Germline values: CDR1 LNHDA, CDR2 SQIVND (reference sequence). Clones were read by immunoSEQ multiplex PCR, and TCRdb kept only the in-frame ones, dropping some. The data contain more than 150,000 clones, about 89% of them singletons. The source is an adult who received the AZD1222 COVID-19 vaccine. The sample in question was peripheral blood, obtained 28 days after the second AZD1222 dose. This rearrangement joins TRBV19 to TRBJ2-1, with TRBD2 matching 10 bases. The CDR3 region is CASSLPPGASGGSYNEQFF. The CDR3 nucleotides read TGTGCCAGTAGTCTCCCCCCGGGGGCTAGCGGGGGCTCCTACAATGAGCAGTTCTTC.